These 27 T cell receptor beta chains were sequenced from one sample in a study of T-cell memory formation after mild COVID-19. TCRdb ran MiXCR on the 5' RACE reads and lists one entry per CDR3 protein. The sample shows 290,000 or so distinct CDR3 sequences, just under 20% of them seen only once. What was sequenced was PBMCs or a T cell subset sorted from them (not recorded which). The receptors stem from a man younger than 30 who had mild COVID-19 (a few samples of this study predate the infection). Cell type and time point are not known.

This clonotype showed up just a few times. The V call is TRBV10-3, the J call TRBJ2-1; the match to TRBD2 covers 10 bases. This CDR3 is 15 amino acids long. Losses at the gene ends were 4 bases for V and 7 bases for J; bases not matched to a gene: 7. Germline lookup yields CDR1 ENHRY and CDR2 SYGVKD. Written as DNA, the CDR3 is TGTGCCATCAGTGGTAGGGCTAGCGGGGGTAATGAGCAGTTCTTC. It specifies CAISGRASGGNEQFF.

This clonotype was seen more than once but under ten times. The chain combines TRBV6-5 with TRBJ2-3; D is perhaps TRBD1 (6 bases). CDR3 length: 15 amino acids. Trimming took 3 bases from V and 5 from J, leaving 15 bases between them. Germline V gives CDR1 MNHEY, CDR2 SVGAGI. For the CDR3, the DNA is TGTGCCAGCAGTTATGGGGGCGGCCCGGGAGATACGCAGTATTTT. Protein product: CASSYGGGPGDTQYF.

This clonotype was observed a few times. This rearrangement joins TRBV10-3 to TRBJ2-1, with 13 bases fitting TRBD2. Looked up from germline, CDR1 is ENHRY and CDR2 is SYGVKD. The CDR3 spans 16 residues. The ends lost 0 bases at V and 7 bases at J; junction bases unmatched: 3. This CDR3 is CAISESGLAGKNEQFF. The CDR3 nucleotides read TGTGCCATCAGTGAGTCGGGACTAGCGGGGAAGAATGAGCAGTTCTTC.

The V and J genes are TRBV29-1 and TRBJ2-3; D perhaps matches TRBD1 (5 bases). Germline CDR1 SQVTM, CDR2 ANQGSEA. V shed 4 bases and J shed 0 bases, with 23 bases lying between them. CDR3 length equals 18 residues. This chain's CDR3 is CSVAMGGHSTTSTDTQYF. As DNA, the CDR3 is TGCAGCGTTGCGATGGGTGGACACTCCACAACGAGCACAGATACGCAGTATTTT.

This clonotype occurred a few times. The CDR3 nucleotides read TGCAGCGTTGCGGTCACGGTTTCCAGCGAGCAGTACTTC. Encoded protein: CSVAVTVSSEQYF. This chain connects TRBV29-1 to TRBJ2-7; no clear D gene. Germline V gene data show CDR1 as SQVTM and CDR2 as ANQGSEA. The germline V and J ends were trimmed by 4 bases and 6 bases, with 16 bases remaining between them. CDR3 length: 13 residues.

This clonotype was recorded many times. This sequence joins TRBV3-1 and TRBJ1-1; D is unclear. Germline V gives CDR1 LGHDT, CDR2 YNNKEL (reference sequence). Trimming pared 3 bases from V and 1 base from J, leaving 9 bases between. The CDR3 runs 14 residues. The CDR3 region is CASSHPAWNTEAFF. The CDR3 DNA reads as TGTGCCAGCAGCCACCCCGCATGGAACACTGAAGCTTTCTTT.

This clonotype was seen only a few times. The rearrangement links TRBV11-2 to TRBJ2-1, with D perhaps TRBD1 (5 bases). Germline V lookup: CDR1 SGHAT, CDR2 FQNNGV. Trimming cost V 6 bases and J 3 bases, with 12 bases left between them. The CDR3 covers 14 residues. As DNA, the CDR3 is TGTGCCAGCAGGGTCCAGGGCCACTACAATGAGCAGTTCTTC. Translation gives CASRVQGHYNEQFF. The entire variable domain, with the rest obtained from reference TRBV11-2 and TRBJ2-1, is as follows: EAGVAQSPRYKIIEKRQSVAFWCNPISGHATLYWYQQILGQGPKLLIQFQNNGVVDDSQLPKDRFSAERLKGVDSTLKIQPAKLEDSAVYLCASRVQGHYNEQFFGPGTRLTVL.

This sequence joins TRBV6-5 and TRBJ2-1; 8 bases align to TRBD2. The germline gives CDR1 MNHEY, CDR2 SVGAGI. CDR3 length: 16 residues. J was trimmed by 2 bases and V by 6 bases; bases with no gene match: 9. In DNA, the CDR3 is TGTGCCAGCAGCCCTGGGCGGGGGGCTACCTACAATGAGCAGTTCTTC. This gives the protein CASSPGRGATYNEQFF.

This clonotype appeared many times. The gene calls are TRBV7-9 and TRBJ1-1; no clear D. V shed 0 bases and J shed 5 bases, with 4 bases lying between them. The length of the CDR3 is 12 residues. CDR1 and CDR2 from the germline V gene are SEHNR and FQNEAQ (reference sequence). This CDR3 reads CASSLAGTEAFF. The CDR3, as DNA: TGTGCCAGCAGCTTAGCAGGGACTGAAGCTTTCTTT.

With regard to this clonotype: Sequence at one end of the junction differs from germline and may be a read error. The J gene is TRBJ2-5, the V gene TRBV12-3 or TRBV12-4, with 10 bases identical to TRBD2. There are 16 residues in the CDR3. CDR3 protein: CASSLPAGGYQEIQYF. In DNA, the CDR3 is TGTGCCAGCAGTTTACCAGCGGGGGGGTACCAAGAGATCCAGTACTTC.

The chain joins TRBV20-1 to TRBJ2-5; TRBD1 aligns across 8 bases. Germline assignment: CDR1 DFQATT and CDR2 SNEGSKA (reference sequence). V lost 1 base and J lost 5; bases outside the gene matches: 3. The CDR3 has 13 residues. The CDR3 is CSARGQGKETQYF. The CDR3 DNA sequence: TGCAGTGCTAGAGGACAGGGGAAGGAGACCCAGTACTTC.

At least ten counts were recorded for this clonotype. This sequence joins TRBV6-1 and TRBJ2-1, with 12 bases aligning to TRBD2. CDR1 is MNHNS and CDR2 is SASEGT in the germline V gene. The CDR3 covers 15 residues. Trimming took 6 bases from V and 7 from J; bases not matched to a gene: 7. CDR3 region: CASSSTSGGPNEQFF. CDR3 nucleotides: TGTGCCAGCAGCTCGACTAGCGGGGGTCCAAATGAGCAGTTCTTC.

This clonotype has only a few counts. The V and J genes are TRBV15 and TRBJ2-5; D possibly corresponds to TRBD2 (6 bases). Trimming cost V 2 bases and J 2 bases, with 9 bases left between them. This CDR3 contains 14 residues. Germline V gene lookup returns CDR1 LNHNV and CDR2 YYDKDF (reference sequence). The CDR3 nucleotides read TGTGCCACCAGCAGACGGGGGTTACAAGAGACCCAGTACTTC. Translating it yields CATSRRGLQETQYF. Full variable domain (missing parts from reference TRBV15 and TRBJ2-5): DAMVIQNPRYQVTQFGKPVTLSCSQTLNHNVMYWYQQKSSQAPKLLFHYYDKDFNNEADTPDNFQSRRPNTSFCFLDIRSPGLGDTAMYLCATSRRGLQETQYFGPGTRLLVL.

This clonotype came up a few times. The rearrangement uses TRBV19 and TRBJ1-1; 9 bases match TRBD1. Germline V gives CDR1 LNHDA, CDR2 SQIVND (reference sequence). J gave up 5 bases and V 7 bases, and 8 bases lay outside the gene matches. The CDR3 runs to 14 residues. The CDR3 coding sequence is TGTGCCAGTAAACCGACAGGGGGAGAGACTGAAGCTTTCTTT. Encoded protein: CASKPTGGETEAFF.

V gene TRBV12-3 or TRBV12-4 combines with J gene TRBJ2-2, with a tentative D call TRBD1 (6 bases). This CDR3 spans 15 amino acids. Trimming pared 3 bases from V and 6 bases from J, leaving 14 bases between. The CDR3 region is CASSFQGRGPGELFF. In DNA form, the CDR3 reads TGTGCCAGCAGTTTTCAGGGGCGAGGTCCCGGGGAGCTGTTTTTT.

The chain joins TRBV7-2 to TRBJ2-5; D gene uncertain. This CDR3 is 12 amino acids long. The ends were cut back, 3 bases at V and 5 bases at J, with 7 bases in the middle. Looked up from germline, CDR1 is SGHTA and CDR2 is FQGNSA. Here the CDR3 reads CASSFGVETQYF. The CDR3 nucleotides are TGTGCCAGCAGCTTTGGGGTTGAGACCCAGTACTTC.

This chain links TRBV5-1 with TRBJ2-5, with D possibly TRBD1 on 6 matching bases. The germline V gene encodes CDR1 SGHRS and CDR2 YFSETQ. V dropped 5 bases and J dropped 2 bases, with 16 bases sitting between them. This CDR3 region has 15 residues. CDR3 sequence (DNA): TGCGCCAGCAGTAGCAGGACAGCATTTCAAGAGACCCAGTACTTC. As protein: CASSSRTAFQETQYF.

This clonotype has more than one count but fewer than ten. The chain carries TRBV27 and TRBJ2-7, with a tentative D call TRBD2 (6 bases). Germline CDR1 is MNHEY and CDR2 is SMNVEV (reference sequence). The CDR3 sequence is 12 residues long. V shed 5 bases and J shed 7 bases, with 12 bases lying between them. The CDR3 loop reads CASSHAGWEQYV. The CDR3 nucleotides are TGTGCCAGCAGTCACGCGGGGTGGGAGCAGTACGTC.

This sequence joins TRBV4-1 and TRBJ2-1; TRBD1 is a possible D gene (5 bases). This CDR3 is 17 amino acids long. Trimming removed 1 base at V and 6 bases at J, with 19 bases between. Germline CDR1 and CDR2: MGHRA and YSYEKL. The CDR3: CASSQVRAGRSSNEQFF. CDR3 DNA: TGCGCCAGCAGCCAAGTAAGGGCAGGGCGGTCGAGCAATGAGCAGTTCTTC.

J is TRBJ2-7 and V is TRBV9; possible D gene TRBD2, 7 bases. This CDR3 spans 14 amino acids. CDR1 is SGDLS, CDR2 YYNGEE, per germline. V lost 4 bases, J lost 6 bases, and 17 bases lay in between. CDR3 nucleotide sequence: TGTGCCAGCAGCCGAGGGGGGGCCGAGGGCGAGCAGTACTTC. Its translation: CASSRGGAEGEQYF.

V and J are TRBV7-8 and TRBJ2-3; 8 nucleotides agree with TRBD2. Unmatched junction bases numbered 17, after V lost 10 bases and J lost 2 bases. The CDR3 consists of 17 residues. Germline-derived CDR1 and CDR2 are SGHVS and FQNEAQ. The CDR3 region is CATNGRVAGILTDTQYF. The CDR3 DNA reads TGTGCCACCAACGGGAGGGTAGCGGGGATCCTCACAGATACGCAGTATTTT.

This clonotype is a singleton in its sample. A read error may account for a junction end that differs from germline. The chain combines TRBV27 with TRBJ1-2, with D perhaps TRBD1 (5 bases). Germline lookup yields CDR1 MNHEY and CDR2 SMNVEV (reference sequence). The CDR3 runs 11 residues. The CDR3 DNA is TGTGCCAGCAGTTTCACCAGGGACCCGTCCTTC. It yields the protein CASSFTRDPSF.

This clonotype has only a few counts. This chain connects TRBV7-8 to TRBJ1-6; D might be TRBD1 (6 bases). The CDR3 contains 15 residues. Germline CDR1 is SGHVS and CDR2 is FQNEAQ. The V end lost 4 bases, the J end lost 5 bases, and 12 bases lay between the germline ends. This CDR3 reads CASSSRTVHNSPLHF. The CDR3 nucleotides read TGTGCCAGCAGCTCTCGGACAGTACATAATTCACCCCTCCACTTT.

This chain joins TRBV7-2 and TRBJ2-3, with a possible D match to TRBD1 (6 bases). Germline lookup yields CDR1 SGHTA and CDR2 FQGNSA. Trimming took 5 bases from V and 14 from J, leaving 23 bases between them. The CDR3 has 14 residues. CDR3 protein: CASSPNRDTRLRYF. The CDR3 bases are TGTGCCAGCAGCCCGAACCGGGACACGAGACTGCGGTATTTT.

This sequence joins TRBV5-1 and TRBJ2-3, with TRBD2 as a possible D gene (7 bases). This CDR3 has 15 amino acids. V gave up 0 bases and J gave up 4 bases, with 12 bases separating them. Germline CDR1 is SGHRS and CDR2 is YFSETQ. CDR3 residues: CASSLAGGGADTQYF. CDR3 DNA: TGCGCCAGCAGCTTGGCCGGCGGGGGCGCAGATACGCAGTATTTT.

There are a few counts of this clonotype. V gene TRBV4-1 combines with J gene TRBJ1-1; D is unclear. Trimming took 0 bases from V and 5 from J, leaving 7 bases between them. The CDR3 has 13 amino acids. CDR1 is MGHRA and CDR2 is YSYEKL in the germline V gene. CDR3 sequence reads: CASSQERRTEAFF. For the CDR3, the DNA is TGCGCCAGCAGCCAAGAGAGGCGGACTGAAGCTTTCTTT.

This clonotype was seen a few times. This chain uses TRBV5-1 with TRBJ1-2; 9 nucleotides match TRBD1. Germline V gene lookup returns CDR1 SGHRS and CDR2 YFSETQ. V was clipped by 0 bases and J by 4 bases; unmatched bases: 1. The length of the CDR3 is 14 residues. The CDR3 nucleotides are TGCGCCAGCAGCTTGGTGGGACAGGGCTATGGCTACACCTTC. Amino acids: CASSLVGQGYGYTF. Complete variable domain (other parts from reference TRBV5-1 and TRBJ1-2): KAGVTQTPRYLIKTRGQQVTLSCSPISGHRSVSWYQQTPGQGLQFLFEYFSETQRNKGNFPGRFSGRQFSNSRSEMNVSTLELGDSALYLCASSLVGQGYGYTFGSGTRLTVV.